Listed here are 26 T cell receptor beta chains from one sample, sequenced in a study of blood T cell repertoires in COVID-19. The table came from immunoSEQ multiplex PCR; TCRdb's copy has only in-frame clones and leaves some out. The sample has fewer than 120,000 clones; around four fifths are singletons. Sequenced input: peripheral blood. The receptors originated from a woman aged 55-70 years with acute or convalescent COVID-19.

CDR3 DNA: TGTGCCAGCAGCTTAGAAAAGGCGGTCGGTTACGAGCAGTACTTC. Amino acids: CASSLEKAVGYEQYF. The chain links TRBV11-3 to TRBJ2-7; D uncertain. V was cut by 0 bases and J by 4 bases, with 13 bases left in between. Germline V gene sequence: CDR1 SGHNT, CDR2 YENEEA. The CDR3 sequence is 15 residues long.

This clone showed up just a few times. The gene calls are TRBV24-1 and TRBJ1-1; D remains ambiguous. Germline V CDR1 and CDR2: KGHDR, SFDVKD. Trimming shortened V by 3 bases and J by 2 bases, and 12 bases separated the two germline ends. This CDR3 is 15 amino acids long. For the CDR3, the DNA is TGTGCCACCAGTGATGGCGGCAGACCAAACACTGAAGCTTTCTTT. It encodes CATSDGGRPNTEAFF.

On this clone: At the DNA level, this CDR3 is encoded by other sequences in the same sample as well. CDR3 nucleotides: TGTGCCAGCAGCCAGGGACAGGGGGACACTGAAGCTTTCTTT. Protein: CASSQGQGDTEAFF. The V call is TRBV3-1 (or the pseudogene TRBV3-2), the J call TRBJ1-1, with 11 bases lining up with TRBD1. The trim removed 3 bases at V and 3 bases at J, leaving 0 bases unmatched. Looked up from germline, CDR1 is LGHDT and CDR2 is YNNKEL (reference sequence). CDR3 size: 14 residues.

The J gene is TRBJ1-2, the V gene TRBV6-6, with D hard to call. Germline CDR1 and CDR2: MNHNY and SVGAGI (reference sequence). Trimming pared 6 bases from V and 4 bases from J, leaving 12 bases between. This CDR3 is built from 13 residues. This chain's CDR3 is CASRNEAVYGYTF. CDR3 nucleotides: TGTGCCAGCAGGAACGAGGCAGTCTATGGCTACACCTTC.

The chain carries TRBV12-3 or TRBV12-4 and TRBJ2-2; D uncertain. The CDR3 sequence is 13 residues long. V was shortened by 6 bases and J by 5 bases, with 10 bases between the two germline ends. This CDR3 reads CASSQSRTGELFF. The CDR3, as DNA: TGTGCCAGCAGCCAGTCGCGGACCGGGGAGCTGTTTTTT.

The rearrangement joins TRBV10-3 to TRBJ2-5, with 7 positions matching TRBD2. Losses at the gene ends were 6 bases for V and 3 bases for J; bases not matched to a gene: 4. Germline values: CDR1 ENHRY, CDR2 SYGVKD. The CDR3 is 13 amino acids. CDR3 loop: CAIRGLAEETQYF. DNA for the CDR3: TGTGCCATCAGGGGCCTAGCGGAAGAGACCCAGTACTTC.

As to this clone: The junction departs from germline at one end; a sequencing error may be responsible. The chain recombines TRBV10-2 with TRBJ1-4, with D unclear. The CDR3 has 13 amino acids. Germline V gene sequence: CDR1 WSHSY, CDR2 SAAADI. This CDR3 is CASSESLMSQRVF. CDR3 nucleotides: TGCGCCAGCAGTGAGTCTCTGATGAGTCAGAGGGTTTTT.

The chain has TRBV30 and TRBJ1-6; D possibly corresponds to TRBD1 (5 bases). Germline V gene lookup returns CDR1 GTSNPN and CDR2 SVGIG (reference sequence). V lost 0 bases and J lost 14, with 17 bases in between. The CDR3 spans 14 residues. The CDR3 sequence: CAWSVFPAGRALHF. The CDR3 nucleotides are TGTGCCTGGAGTGTATTCCCCGCGGGGCGAGCCCTCCACTTT.

CDR3 DNA sequence: TGCGCCAGCAGTCAATCGGACAGCCCGGGCTACACCTTC. Encoded protein: CASSQSDSPGYTF. The chain links TRBV23-1 to TRBJ1-2; tentative D call: TRBD1 (6 bases). TRBV23-1 is an ORF, and what it does is uncertain. Trimming removed 0 bases from V and 8 bases from J, with 10 bases in between. The CDR3 is made up of 13 amino acids.

V is TRBV7-9 and J is TRBJ2-3; D perhaps matches TRBD2 (6 bases). This CDR3 has 14 residues. V was trimmed by 5 bases and J by 1 base, leaving 10 bases between them. Germline V gene lookup returns CDR1 SEHNR and CDR2 FQNEAQ (reference sequence). Written as DNA, the CDR3 is TGTGCCAGCAGCGGAGGGGTGGGCACAGATACGCAGTATTTT. This sequence encodes CASSGGVGTDTQYF.

The CDR3 nucleotides are TGTGCCTGGAGTACAGGGTCGGGTCAGCCCCAGCATTTT. It yields the protein CAWSTGSGQPQHF. The chain employs TRBV30 and TRBJ1-5; D perhaps matches TRBD1 (6 bases). From germline, CDR1 is GTSNPN and CDR2 SVGIG (reference sequence). This CDR3 contains 13 residues. Between the trimmed V and J ends, which lost 2 bases and 6 bases, there was a span of 11 bases.

The chain joins TRBV11-2 to TRBJ1-2; TRBD1 might be the D (5 bases). Between the trimmed V and J ends, which lost 3 bases and 6 bases, there was a span of 8 bases. The germline CDR1 and CDR2 sequences are SGHAT and FQNNGV. This CDR3 is built from 12 residues. The CDR3 DNA reads TGTGCCAGCAGCTTCTCGACAGATGGCTACACCTTC. As protein: CASSFSTDGYTF.

The J gene is TRBJ1-4, the V gene TRBV24-1; D perhaps matches TRBD1 (5 bases). This CDR3 is 16 amino acids long. Germline V lookup: CDR1 KGHDR, CDR2 SFDVKD. V lost 4 bases and J lost 0, with 11 bases in between. For the CDR3, the DNA is TGTGCCACCAGTGACTCAGGGCGAGCAACTAATGAAAAACTGTTTTTT. Its protein is CATSDSGRATNEKLFF.

The J gene is TRBJ1-5, the V gene TRBV5-6, with 9 bases identical to TRBD1. V trimming: 0 bases; J trimming: 6 bases; junction bases outside the gene matches: 10. The germline gives CDR1 SGHDT, CDR2 YYEEEE. This CDR3 is 17 amino acids long. The CDR3 sequence: CASSLGRGQGGAQPQHF. CDR3 DNA: TGTGCCAGCAGCTTGGGTAGGGGACAGGGAGGGGCTCAGCCCCAGCATTTT.

The genes are TRBV2 and TRBJ2-3, with 9 bases that match TRBD2. The germline V gene has CDR1 SNHLY and CDR2 FYNNEI. V shed 3 bases, J shed 2 bases, and the junction held 3 bases outside the gene matches. The CDR3 is 15 residues long. CDR3 nucleotide sequence: TGTGCCAGCAGTGATGTAGCGGGGGCCACAGATACGCAGTATTTT. Its protein is CASSDVAGATDTQYF. Full variable domain (rest looked up from reference TRBV2 and TRBJ2-3): EPEVTQTPSHQVTQMGQEVILRCVPISNHLYFYWYRQILGQKVEFLVSFYNNEISEKSEIFDDQFSVERPDGSNFTLKIRSTKLEDSAMYFCASSDVAGATDTQYFGPGTRLTVL.

The chain employs TRBV4-3 and TRBJ1-6; no definite D call. This CDR3 is built from 16 residues. Looked up from germline, CDR1 is LGHNA and CDR2 is YSLEER. The V gene lost 4 bases and the J gene lost 7 bases, with 17 bases spanning the gap. The CDR3 DNA follows: TGCGCCAGCAGCCGCTGGCCGTCAGGCCAAAATTCACCCCTCCACTTT. Translating it yields CASSRWPSGQNSPLHF.

Remarks on this clone: Relative to the germline gene, one junction end is altered; a read error may explain this. The chain uses TRBV5-4 and TRBJ2-5, with D tentatively TRBD2 (6 bases). Germline V gene sequence: CDR1 SGHNT, CDR2 YYREEE (reference sequence). The length of the CDR3 is 13 residues. The CDR3 loop is CASSLEAGETQYF. The CDR3 nucleotides are TGTGCCAGCAGTTTGGAAGCGGGAGAGACCCAGTACTTC. Together with reference TRBV5-4 and TRBJ2-5, the CDR3 gives the full variable domain: ETGVTQSPTHLIKTRGQQVTLRCSSQSGHNTVSWYQQALGQGPQFIFQYYREEENGRGNFPPRFSGLQFPNYSSELNVNALELDDSALYLCASSLEAGETQYFGPGTRLLVL.

Only a few counts were recorded for this clone. V is TRBV24-1 and J is TRBJ2-2; the D gene is possibly TRBD2 (6 bases). This CDR3 region has 14 residues. Germline CDR1 is KGHDR and CDR2 is SFDVKD. V lost 9 bases and J lost 3, with 13 bases in between. The CDR3 sequence is CATREEGYTGELFF. Written as DNA, the CDR3 is TGTGCCACCCGAGAGGAGGGGTACACCGGGGAGCTGTTTTTT.

The CDR3 bases are TGTGCCAGCAGCCGACCGCCGACAGGGGTGAACACTGAAGCTTTCTTT. Protein product: CASSRPPTGVNTEAFF. The genes are TRBV5-4 and TRBJ1-1, with 8 positions matching TRBD1. There are 16 residues in the CDR3. From germline, CDR1 is SGHNT and CDR2 YYREEE (reference sequence). With 4 bases clipped from V and 0 bases from J, the junction kept 8 bases outside the gene matches.

The table lists this clone with a few counts. This chain joins TRBV19 and TRBJ2-1; D remains unclear. Germline loops: CDR1 LNHDA, CDR2 SQIVND (reference sequence). Trimming removed 5 bases at V and 5 bases at J, with 4 bases between. This CDR3 region has 11 residues. The CDR3 is CASSPDNEQFF. In DNA form, the CDR3 reads TGTGCCAGTAGTCCGGACAATGAGCAGTTCTTC.

The rearrangement links TRBV4-3 to TRBJ2-2, with D unresolved. V lost 1 base and J 4 bases, leaving 4 bases between the germline ends. From germline, CDR1 is LGHNA and CDR2 YSLEER. This CDR3 is built from 13 residues. The CDR3 loop reads CASSQGLTGELFF. The CDR3, as DNA: TGCGCCAGCAGCCAAGGACTCACCGGGGAGCTGTTTTTT.

The chain joins TRBV6-2 or TRBV6-3 to TRBJ1-2; D not certain. This CDR3 has 11 residues. V was trimmed by 2 bases and J by 6 bases, leaving 4 bases between them. Germline CDR1 is MNHEY and CDR2 is SVGEGT. The CDR3 protein is CASSYEHGYTF. The CDR3 DNA reads TGTGCCAGCAGTTACGAGCATGGCTACACCTTC.

The chain recombines TRBV21-1 with TRBJ1-4; the D call TRBD1 from the table was never checked on the DNA. TRBV21-1 is an annotated pseudogene. The length of the CDR3 is 17 residues. CDR3 sequence reads: CASSKTRQAALNEKLFF. The CDR3 DNA reads as TGTGCCAGCAGCAAAACAAGACAGGCGGCCCTAAATGAAAAACTGTTTTTT.

The V and J genes are TRBV28 and TRBJ1-2, with 7 bases lining up with TRBD1. V trimming: 7 bases; J trimming: 4 bases; junction bases outside the gene matches: 15. The CDR3 covers 16 residues. CDR1 MDHEN and CDR2 SYDVKM come from the germline V gene. The CDR3 DNA is TGTGCCAGCAATACCGGGACAGTGGTACTTATCTATGGCTACACCTTC. It is translated as CASNTGTVVLIYGYTF.

The V and J genes are TRBV2 and TRBJ1-6, with TRBD1 matching over 7 bases. The germline gives CDR1 SNHLY, CDR2 FYNNEI. V was pared by 6 bases and J by 8 bases, with 4 bases of the junction left unmatched. The CDR3 extends over 13 amino acids. The CDR3 coding sequence is TGTGCCAGCAGAAGAGACAGGGATTCACCCCTCCACTTT. It specifies CASRRDRDSPLHF.

The chain employs TRBV24-1 and TRBJ1-5, with TRBD1 as a possible D gene (6 bases). The CDR3 runs 15 residues. V gave up 2 bases and J gave up 11 bases, with 18 bases separating them. In germline, CDR1 is KGHDR, CDR2 SFDVKD. In nucleotides, the CDR3 is TGTGCCACCAGTGATTCTTCTCTGTTTCCAGGGGCCCAGCATTTT. Translated, it gives CATSDSSLFPGAQHF.